This T cell receptor beta chain comes out of a study of blood T cell repertoires in COVID-19. The data were produced by immunoSEQ multiplex PCR, yet TCRdb's version contains in-frame clones alone and is incomplete. The sample records under 150,000 clones, under 85% being singletons. After removal of 4 bases from V and 4 bases from J, the junction contained 8 bases not matched to a gene. The CDR3 totals 18 residues. Looked up from germline, CDR1 is MNHEY and CDR2 is SMNVEV (reference sequence). The chain uses TRBV27 and TRBJ2-2, with 14 bases fitting TRBD2. Sequenced: peripheral blood. This sequence originates from a woman at least 80 years old in a cohort sampled during active or convalescent COVID-19. The DNA for the CDR3 is TGTGCCAGCAGTTCCCGGACTAGCGGGGGGTTGGGCACCGGGGAGCTGTTTTTT. As protein: CASSSRTSGGLGTGELFF.